This T cell receptor (beta chain) was observed in a study of control samples from healthy donors and cancer patients (TCRdb year 2020). There are 15 amino acids in the CDR3, from cysteine to phenylalanine inclusive. This entry keeps only the CDR3 DNA: 45 bases, framed from base 1. Relative to germline, V is missing 1 base and J is missing 6 bases, with 8 bases of the junction outside any gene match. The germline V gene (reference sequence) provides CDR1 SEHNR and CDR2 FQNEAQ. As concerns this clone: There is no known antigen for this receptor. Base quality data are lacking; no much larger clone is found one base away.

Libraries were constructed by the immunoSEQ multiplex PCR assay. The clones in this table, taken by TCRdb from immuneACCESS, are in-frame only. Not every clone is retained; where verified, under half of the shortfall comes from an unresolved V gene, and the cause of the rest is unknown. The sample profile shows about 120,000 clones; 92% of them were found once. The ten largest account for 2% to 2.5% of the sample. Sequenced: blood. The receptor was isolated from a woman aged 50 to 60 in good health. This receptor chain uses TRBV7-9 and TRBJ1-2; TRBD1 fits 7 bases in the junction. The CDR3 protein is CASSLVGGGGDGYTF. The DNA sequence reads TGTGCCAGCAGCTTAGTAGGGGGCGGGGGAGATGGCTACACCTTC.